Following are 24 T cell receptor beta chains from one sample sequenced in a study of siplizumab effects on memory and regulatory T cells. Profiled with immunoSEQ multiplex PCR; TCRdb holds only in-frame clones, not every one. The profile shows over 85,000 clones, roughly 96% of them singletons. Input material: naive CD4+ T cells sorted from blood. Every receptor here comes from a human donor in good health.

The chain has TRBV6-5 and TRBJ2-3; D is undetermined. In germline, CDR1 is MNHEY, CDR2 SVGAGI. The ends were cut back, 6 bases at V and 6 bases at J, with 16 bases in the middle. The CDR3 contains 14 residues. The DNA for the CDR3 is TGTGCCAGCAGCCCACTATCGATTCTTGATACGCAGTATTTT. Its translation is CASSPLSILDTQYF.

V and J are TRBV28 and TRBJ2-3; D unresolved. The CDR3 consists of 14 residues. With 5 bases removed from V and 1 base from J, the gap between germline ends came to 10 bases. Germline CDR1 reads MDHEN; CDR2 reads SYDVKM. The CDR3 DNA sequence: TGTGCCAGCAGTACCCAACCTGGCACAGATACGCAGTATTTT. It translates to CASSTQPGTDTQYF.

The V and J genes are TRBV18 and TRBJ2-7; 7 positions agree with TRBD2. The CDR3 contains 15 residues. Losses at the gene ends were 3 bases for V and 9 bases for J; bases not matched to a gene: 14. From germline, CDR1 is KGHSH and CDR2 LQKENI. CDR3 DNA: TGTGCCAGCTCACCGTCTGGCGGGGGTTTAATATGGCAGTACTTC. Translating gives CASSPSGGGLIWQYF.

The rearrangement uses TRBV7-9 and TRBJ1-4, with unresolved D. V gave up 3 bases and J gave up 3 bases, with 8 bases separating them. CDR3 length: 14 amino acids. Germline CDR1 reads SEHNR; CDR2 reads FQNEAQ (reference sequence). CDR3 sequence reads: CASSFDGPNEKLFF. CDR3 nucleotide sequence: TGTGCCAGCAGCTTTGACGGGCCTAATGAAAAACTGTTTTTT.

V and J are TRBV6-1 and TRBJ2-1, with 8 bases matching TRBD2. The J segment lost 2 bases and the V segment lost 3 bases, leaving 6 bases of the junction unmatched. CDR1 MNHNS and CDR2 SASEGT come from the germline V gene. The CDR3 runs 16 residues. In DNA, the CDR3 is TGTGCCAGCAGTGAGAGCGGGGGCCTACCCTACAATGAGCAGTTCTTC. It is translated as CASSESGGLPYNEQFF.

The CDR3 bases are TGCAGCGTGGGTCCGGGACAGGGTATGAGGACCGGGGAGCTGTTTTTT. This gives the protein CSVGPGQGMRTGELFF. J is TRBJ2-2 and V is TRBV29-1; 9 bases are a match to TRBD1. The ends lost 6 bases at V and 5 bases at J; junction bases unmatched: 13. Germline V CDR1 and CDR2: SQVTM, ANQGSEA. CDR3 length: 16 amino acids.

The chain is built from TRBV6-1 and TRBJ1-2; D is undetermined. The CDR3 runs to 11 residues. The germline V gene encodes CDR1 MNHNS and CDR2 SASEGT. The ends were cut back, 1 base at V and 8 bases at J, with 5 bases in the middle. CDR3 sequence reads: CASSEGWGYTF. In nucleotides, the CDR3 is TGTGCCAGCAGTGAAGGGTGGGGCTACACCTTC.

The rearrangement links TRBV7-2 to TRBJ1-1; D is undetermined. Germline lookup yields CDR1 SGHTA and CDR2 FQGNSA. The CDR3 totals 15 residues. Deletions cut 1 base from V and 0 bases from J, with 9 bases between. The CDR3, as DNA: TGTGCCAGCAGCTTAGGCCTCCTCATGAACACTGAAGCTTTCTTT. It translates to CASSLGLLMNTEAFF.

The CDR3 sequence: CASSLEQGHYGYTF. The CDR3 bases are TGTGCCAGCAGCTTAGAACAGGGGCACTATGGCTACACCTTC. The chain joins TRBV7-9 to TRBJ1-2; 7 nucleotides match TRBD1. CDR1 is SEHNR and CDR2 is FQNEAQ in the germline V gene (reference sequence). This CDR3 has 14 amino acids. After removal of 1 base from V and 3 bases from J, the junction contained 2 bases not matched to a gene. The full variable domain, with the rest looked up from reference TRBV7-9 and TRBJ1-2, is DTGVSQNPRHKITKRGQNVTFRCDPISEHNRLYWYRQTLGQGPEFLTYFQNEAQLEKSRLLSDRFSAERPKGSFSTLEIQRTEQGDSAMYLCASSLEQGHYGYTFGSGTRLTVV.

This clone was detected once. The chain links TRBV19 to TRBJ1-5; possibly TRBD1 for D (5 bases). Trimming left V 7 bases short and J 0 bases short, with 16 bases between. The CDR3 runs 16 residues. Germline V gene sequence: CDR1 LNHDA, CDR2 SQIVND (reference sequence). DNA of the CDR3: TGTGCCAGTACCCGATCGGAGGGGCATAGCAATCAGCCCCAGCATTTT. Amino acids: CASTRSEGHSNQPQHF.

In its sample, this clone was seen once. V gene TRBV15 combines with J gene TRBJ1-2; a possible D gene is TRBD1 (5 bases). The CDR3 sequence is 13 residues long. The germline V gene encodes CDR1 LNHNV and CDR2 YYDKDF (reference sequence). V shed 3 bases and J shed 3 bases, with 8 bases lying between them. The chain's CDR3 is CATSSGQHYGYTF. The CDR3 DNA sequence: TGTGCCACCAGCAGTGGACAACACTATGGCTACACCTTC. Full variable domain (missing parts from reference TRBV15 and TRBJ1-2): DAMVIQNPRYQVTQFGKPVTLSCSQTLNHNVMYWYQQKSSQAPKLLFHYYDKDFNNEADTPDNFQSRRPNTSFCFLDIRSPGLGDTAMYLCATSSGQHYGYTFGSGTRLTVV.

The CDR3 sequence is CASSAYNEQFF. DNA of the CDR3: TGTGCCAGCAGCGCTTACAATGAGCAGTTCTTC. This sequence joins TRBV6-6 and TRBJ2-1, with D unclear. The germline V and J ends were trimmed by 6 bases and 4 bases, with 4 bases remaining between them. The length of the CDR3 is 11 residues. From germline, CDR1 is MNHNY and CDR2 SVGAGI (reference sequence).

CDR3: CASLPLQGGHEQYF. CDR3 sequence (DNA): TGTGCCAGCCTCCCCCTGCAGGGGGGCCACGAGCAGTACTTC. The chain carries TRBV27 and TRBJ2-7; TRBD1 is a possible D gene (7 bases). The CDR3 length is 14 residues. The germline V and J ends were trimmed by 8 bases and 5 bases, with 19 bases remaining between them. Germline CDR1 MNHEY, CDR2 SMNVEV (reference sequence).

The genes are TRBV27 and TRBJ2-5; maybe TRBD1 (6 bases). Germline assignment: CDR1 MNHEY and CDR2 SMNVEV (reference sequence). Trimming stripped 6 bases from V and 4 bases from J, with 18 bases between. The CDR3 extends over 15 amino acids. CDR3 nucleotides: TGTGCCAGCAGCGAAGACAGGTTTCGGCGAGAGACCCAGTACTTC. Residues: CASSEDRFRRETQYF.

This chain joins TRBV30 and TRBJ2-3; D might be TRBD2 (6 bases). V was clipped by 4 bases and J by 0 bases, with 14 bases between them. The CDR3 is 15 amino acids. CDR1 and CDR2 from the germline V gene are GTSNPN and SVGIG (reference sequence). The CDR3 here is CAWIGIAASTDTQYF. CDR3 DNA sequence: TGTGCCTGGATCGGGATAGCGGCTAGCACAGATACGCAGTATTTT. Full variable domain (missing parts from reference TRBV30 and TRBJ2-3): SQTIHQWPATLVQPVGSPLSLECTVEGTSNPNLYWYRQAAGRGLQLLFYSVGIGQISSEVPQNLSASRPQDRQFILSSKKLLLSDSGFYLCAWIGIAASTDTQYFGPGTRLTVL.

The chain is built from TRBV5-1 and TRBJ2-7, with TRBD2 matching over 10 bases. Per the germline V gene, CDR1 is SGHRS and CDR2 is YFSETQ. After removal of 3 bases from V and 7 bases from J, the junction contained 10 bases not matched to a gene. The CDR3 length is 15 residues. In DNA form, the CDR3 reads TGCGCCAGCAGCTCGGGCAGCGGGGGGGCAGTGGAGCAGTACTTC. It specifies CASSSGSGGAVEQYF.

CDR3 sequence reads: CASSLDPSGTDTQYF. CDR3 nucleotide sequence: TGTGCCAGCAGCTTAGATCCAAGCGGCACAGATACGCAGTATTTT. V is TRBV11-2 and J is TRBJ2-3; D remains ambiguous. Germline assignment: CDR1 SGHAT and CDR2 FQNNGV. The CDR3 has 15 residues. V shed 0 bases and J shed 1 base, with 8 bases lying between them.

V usage is TRBV12-2 and J usage is TRBJ2-7. TRBV12-2 is listed as a pseudogene. The CDR3 totals 15 residues. The CDR3: CASRLKVWGNYEQYF. The CDR3 DNA reads as TGTGCAAGTCGCTTAAAGGTTTGGGGAAACTACGAGCAGTACTTC.

The sample holds one count of this clone. The V call is TRBV9, the J call TRBJ2-7, with 10 positions matching TRBD1. Germline CDR1 reads SGDLS; CDR2 reads YYNGEE. The CDR3 has 15 residues. The J segment lost 2 bases and the V segment lost 4 bases, leaving 6 bases of the junction unmatched. The chain's CDR3 is CASSPSGTGAYEQYF. DNA of the CDR3: TGTGCCAGCAGCCCGAGTGGGACAGGGGCCTACGAGCAGTACTTC.

The chain employs TRBV7-2 and TRBJ2-5; 10 bases map to TRBD2. Trimming at V came to 8 bases and at J to 4 bases, leaving 7 bases not matched to a gene. The length of the CDR3 is 14 residues. Germline CDR1 is SGHTA and CDR2 is FQGNSA. CDR3 sequence: CASRKGTSVETQYF. CDR3 bases: TGTGCCAGCCGGAAGGGGACTAGCGTAGAGACCCAGTACTTC.

The chain uses TRBV7-2 and TRBJ1-2, with 8 bases matching TRBD1. CDR3 size: 14 residues. Germline V gives CDR1 SGHTA, CDR2 FQGNSA. With 5 bases clipped from V and 6 bases from J, the junction kept 8 bases outside the gene matches. The DNA of the CDR3 is TGTGCCAGCAGCACACAGGGGGTTGGGGATGGCTACACCTTC. It encodes CASSTQGVGDGYTF.

V usage is TRBV28 and J usage is TRBJ1-5, with 9 bases fitting TRBD1. V lost 5 bases, J lost 5 bases, and 10 bases stayed unmatched. Germline CDR1 and CDR2: MDHEN and SYDVKM. CDR3 size: 16 residues. CDR3 sequence reads: CASSAYTWTGDQPQHF. CDR3 DNA sequence: TGTGCCAGCAGTGCTTATACTTGGACAGGGGATCAGCCCCAGCATTTT.

V usage is TRBV6-1 and J usage is TRBJ1-2, with TRBD1 identical over 8 bases. The CDR3 has 14 residues. Per the germline V gene, CDR1 is MNHNS and CDR2 is SASEGT. Trimming cost V 4 bases and J 5 bases; bases outside gene matches: 6. The CDR3 DNA reads TGTGCCAGCAGTGGGGACAGGCATTCATATGGCTACACCTTC. Protein product: CASSGDRHSYGYTF.

The CDR3 DNA is TGTGCCAGCACTTGGGGGGAACTATCCTACGAGCAGTACTTC. Encoded protein: CASTWGELSYEQYF. J is TRBJ2-7 and V is TRBV6-1; weak D call: TRBD2 (6 bases). The CDR3 runs 14 residues. V was cut by 7 bases and J by 1 base, with 14 bases left in between. CDR1 is MNHNS, CDR2 SASEGT, per germline.